What follows are 27 T cell receptor beta chains derived from one specimen sequenced in a study of blood T cell repertoires in COVID-19. Sequenced by immunoSEQ multiplex PCR; TCRdb stores in-frame clones only, minus some. This table has over 300,000 clones, 89% appearing once. Sequencing was done on a sample of peripheral blood. These receptors originate from a man in his forties with acute or convalescent COVID-19.

The J gene is TRBJ2-7, the V gene TRBV5-5; 7 bases align to TRBD1. J was trimmed by 3 bases and V by 0 bases; bases with no gene match: 6. There are 15 residues in the CDR3. The germline gives CDR1 SGHKS, CDR2 YYEKEE (reference sequence). CDR3 sequence: CASSLEGTANYEQYF. In nucleotides, the CDR3 is TGTGCCAGCAGCTTGGAGGGGACAGCGAACTACGAGCAGTACTTC.

The chain couples TRBV9 to TRBJ1-2; 9 bases map to TRBD1. J lost 3 bases, V lost 3 bases, and 6 bases had no gene match. Looked up from germline, CDR1 is SGDLS and CDR2 is YYNGEE. CDR3 size: 15 residues. This CDR3 is CASSGDRAWDYGYTF. The CDR3 bases are TGTGCCAGCAGCGGGGACAGGGCTTGGGACTATGGCTACACCTTC.

The chain employs TRBV2 and TRBJ1-5, with 10 bases lining up with TRBD1. V lost 6 bases, J lost 2 bases, and 1 base stayed unmatched. From germline, CDR1 is SNHLY and CDR2 FYNNEI. This CDR3 spans 14 amino acids. The CDR3 loop is CASSGQGGNQPQHF. CDR3 bases: TGTGCCAGCAGCGGACAGGGGGGCAATCAGCCCCAGCATTTT.

V usage is TRBV6-4 and J usage is TRBJ1-1; perhaps TRBD1 as D (5 bases). The ends were cut back, 3 bases at V and 2 bases at J, with 7 bases in the middle. The CDR3 totals 13 residues. The germline V gene has CDR1 MRHNA and CDR2 SNTAGT. The CDR3 region has the DNA TGTGCCAGCAGTGATCAGGGAAACACTGAAGCTTTCTTT. The encoded protein is CASSDQGNTEAFF.

CDR3 coding DNA: TGTGCCAGCAGCCTTAGCGGGCTCAATGAGCAGTTCTTC. It codes for CASSLSGLNEQFF. The V call is TRBV5-4, the J call TRBJ2-1; TRBD2 agrees at 7 bases. J was trimmed by 6 bases and V by 4 bases; bases with no gene match: 4. The CDR3 consists of 13 residues. The germline gives CDR1 SGHNT, CDR2 YYREEE (reference sequence).

This clone was found once. V gene TRBV9 combines with J gene TRBJ1-1; 8 nucleotides agree with TRBD1. The CDR3 covers 16 residues. Germline trimming cut 2 bases from V and 1 base from J; bases unmatched to any gene: 7. Germline CDR1 and CDR2: SGDLS and YYNGEE. The CDR3 region is CASSVDGQGTNTEAFF. CDR3 nucleotides: TGTGCCAGCAGCGTCGATGGACAGGGAACGAACACTGAAGCTTTCTTT.

This sequence joins TRBV6-2 or TRBV6-3 and TRBJ2-1, with 7 bases aligning to TRBD1. Germline assignment: CDR1 MNHEY and CDR2 SVGEGT. With 5 bases clipped from V and 7 bases from J, the junction kept 14 bases outside the gene matches. The CDR3 covers 16 residues. The CDR3 DNA follows: TGTGCCAGCAGTCGCTCCACAGGGGTTGGTCGGAATGAGCAGTTCTTC. Its translation: CASSRSTGVGRNEQFF.

The chain recombines TRBV27 with TRBJ1-6; D is possibly TRBD1 (5 bases). V gave up 0 bases and J gave up 6 bases, with 9 bases separating them. The length of the CDR3 is 15 residues. The germline V gene has CDR1 MNHEY and CDR2 SMNVEV (reference sequence). The CDR3 here is CASSLSRASNSPLHF. CDR3 bases: TGTGCCAGCAGTTTATCCAGGGCGAGTAATTCACCCCTCCACTTT.

The V gene is TRBV19, the J gene TRBJ1-3, with TRBD1 identical over 8 bases. This CDR3 region has 16 residues. The V and J ends lost 5 bases and 2 bases, in that order; junction bases with no gene match: 8. Germline values: CDR1 LNHDA, CDR2 SQIVND (reference sequence). CDR3 DNA sequence: TGTGCCAGTAGTCCCCGCCGGACAGGGCCTGGAAACACCATATATTTT. Amino acids: CASSPRRTGPGNTIYF.

The DNA for the CDR3 is TGTGCCAGCAGTTCACGGACTAGCGGGAGGGCGGGGGATACGCAGTATTTT. Its protein product is CASSSRTSGRAGDTQYF. The rearrangement joins TRBV27 to TRBJ2-3; TRBD2 matches 15 bases. The CDR3 runs 17 residues. Germline assignment: CDR1 MNHEY and CDR2 SMNVEV (reference sequence). J gave up 6 bases and V 4 bases, and 8 bases lay outside the gene matches.

The V gene is TRBV12-3 or TRBV12-4, the J gene TRBJ1-2; 8 bases are a match to TRBD1. The CDR3 contains 13 residues. Germline trimming cut 6 bases from V and 4 bases from J; bases unmatched to any gene: 4. CDR3 bases: TGTGCCAGCAGCCAGGACAGGGCCTATGGCTACACCTTC. This sequence encodes CASSQDRAYGYTF.

The chain has TRBV7-9 and TRBJ1-4, with TRBD1 identical over 8 bases. The germline CDR1 and CDR2 sequences are SEHNR and FQNEAQ (reference sequence). The CDR3 spans 14 residues. V lost 2 bases, J lost 6 bases, and 2 bases stayed unmatched. The CDR3 coding sequence is TGTGCCAGCAGCTTATTGACAGGGGATGAAAAACTGTTTTTT. It yields the protein CASSLLTGDEKLFF. The complete variable domain, with remaining parts taken from reference TRBV7-9 and TRBJ1-4, reads DTGVSQNPRHKITKRGQNVTFRCDPISEHNRLYWYRQTLGQGPEFLTYFQNEAQLEKSRLLSDRFSAERPKGSFSTLEIQRTEQGDSAMYLCASSLLTGDEKLFFGSGTQLSVL.

The rearrangement links TRBV5-4 to TRBJ2-3; possibly TRBD2 for D (5 bases). This CDR3 is built from 14 residues. V gave up 2 bases and J gave up 6 bases, with 13 bases separating them. The germline CDR1 and CDR2 sequences are SGHNT and YYREEE (reference sequence). CDR3 nucleotides: TGTGCCAGCAGCTTATACACCCGAGGGGATACGCAGTATTTT. This encodes CASSLYTRGDTQYF.

The gene calls are TRBV27 and TRBJ2-1; 8 nucleotides align to TRBD1. V lost 0 bases to trimming and J lost 6 bases; unmatched junction nucleotides: 7. This CDR3 spans 16 amino acids. CDR1 and CDR2 from the germline V gene are MNHEY and SMNVEV (reference sequence). The DNA of the CDR3 is TGTGCCAGCAGTTTATCCGGGACAGGAAGTTCCAATGAGCAGTTCTTC. This gives the protein CASSLSGTGSSNEQFF.

V is TRBV6-5 and J is TRBJ2-3, with D possibly being TRBD2 (6 bases). Trimming took 0 bases from V and 4 from J, leaving 11 bases between them. Germline V gene lookup returns CDR1 MNHEY and CDR2 SVGAGI. CDR3 size: 15 residues. CDR3 loop: CASSYSARGADTQYF. In DNA form, the CDR3 reads TGTGCCAGCAGTTACTCTGCTCGCGGGGCAGATACGCAGTATTTT.

V gene TRBV6-1 combines with J gene TRBJ1-4; the D gene is possibly TRBD1 (5 bases). Trimming took off 4 bases at V and 2 bases at J, with 17 bases between the two ends. Germline lookup yields CDR1 MNHNS and CDR2 SASEGT. The CDR3 has 17 amino acids. The CDR3 spells CASSGRKFRATNEKLFF. CDR3 coding DNA: TGTGCCAGCAGTGGCCGGAAGTTCAGGGCCACTAATGAAAAACTGTTTTTT.

The chain recombines TRBV11-2 with TRBJ1-5; possibly TRBD1 for D (5 bases). V shed 2 bases and J shed 4 bases, with 15 bases lying between them. The CDR3 covers 16 residues. In germline, CDR1 is SGHAT, CDR2 FQNNGV. In DNA form, the CDR3 reads TGTGCCAGCAGCTTACGTTCAGGGATTCGGAATCAGCCCCAGCATTTT. Protein sequence: CASSLRSGIRNQPQHF.

Here the CDR3 DNA reads TGTGCCAGCGGATCCACCACGAGCGGAATGACCTCTGGGGCCAACGTCCTGACTTTC. This translates into CASGSTTSGMTSGANVLTF. The chain links TRBV18 to TRBJ2-6; weak D call: TRBD2 (5 bases). V was trimmed by 8 bases and J by 0 bases, leaving 23 bases between them. The germline V gene has CDR1 KGHSH and CDR2 LQKENI. This CDR3 contains 19 residues. Complete variable domain (other parts from reference TRBV18 and TRBJ2-6): NAGVMQNPRHLVRRRGQEARLRCSPMKGHSHVYWYRQLPEEGLKFMVYLQKENIIDESGMPKERFSAEFPKEGPSILRIQQVVRGDSAAYFCASGSTTSGMTSGANVLTFGAGSRLTVL.

This clone appeared many times. The chain uses TRBV7-9 and TRBJ2-5; tentatively, D is TRBD1 (5 bases). Trimming stripped 3 bases from V and 5 bases from J, with 19 bases between. The CDR3 length is 16 residues. Looked up from germline, CDR1 is SEHNR and CDR2 is FQNEAQ (reference sequence). The CDR3 bases are TGTGCCAGCAGCTTTACGGTCGCGACAGCCAGGGAGACCCAGTACTTC. Translated, it gives CASSFTVATARETQYF.

The V gene is TRBV27, the J gene TRBJ1-1; D possibly corresponds to TRBD1 (6 bases). Trimming took 6 bases from V and 1 from J, leaving 12 bases between them. The germline V gene has CDR1 MNHEY and CDR2 SMNVEV (reference sequence). The CDR3 spans 14 residues. This CDR3 is CASSLVRGNTEAFF. DNA of the CDR3: TGTGCCAGCAGCCTTGTCAGGGGGAACACTGAAGCTTTCTTT.

The V gene is TRBV7-6, the J gene TRBJ1-2; D perhaps matches TRBD1 (5 bases). V was pared by 3 bases and J by 4 bases, with 15 bases between. From germline, CDR1 is SGHVS and CDR2 FNYEAQ. This CDR3 has 15 residues. The CDR3 DNA reads TGTGCCAGCAGCTTGAGTTCAGGGCGCAGCTATGGCTACACCTTC. Its translation: CASSLSSGRSYGYTF.

The sample holds one count of this clone. J is TRBJ2-3 and V is TRBV7-6; TRBD2 agrees at 14 bases. Germline V CDR1 and CDR2: SGHVS, FNYEAQ. CDR3 size: 18 residues. Germline trimming cut 1 base from V and 3 bases from J; bases unmatched to any gene: 6. The CDR3 spells CASSLVTGTSGRTDTQYF. CDR3 DNA: TGTGCCAGCAGCTTAGTTACCGGGACTAGCGGGAGAACAGATACGCAGTATTTT.

The J gene is TRBJ2-1, the V gene TRBV11-2; 8 positions match TRBD1. The CDR3 extends over 15 amino acids. Germline lookup yields CDR1 SGHAT and CDR2 FQNNGV. The ends lost 5 bases at V and 9 bases at J; junction bases unmatched: 12. The CDR3 is CASSARQGYGAEQFF. The DNA of the CDR3 is TGTGCCAGCAGCGCACGACAGGGGTACGGTGCTGAGCAGTTCTTC.

This chain connects TRBV7-9 to TRBJ2-5, with D possibly being TRBD2 (5 bases). V gave up 1 base and J gave up 5 bases, with 5 bases separating them. There are 12 residues in the CDR3. Germline values: CDR1 SEHNR, CDR2 FQNEAQ (reference sequence). DNA of the CDR3: TGTGCCAGCAGCTTAGTAGCGGAGACCCAGTACTTC. The encoded protein is CASSLVAETQYF. The complete variable domain, with remaining parts taken from reference TRBV7-9 and TRBJ2-5, reads DTGVSQNPRHKITKRGQNVTFRCDPISEHNRLYWYRQTLGQGPEFLTYFQNEAQLEKSRLLSDRFSAERPKGSFSTLEIQRTEQGDSAMYLCASSLVAETQYFGPGTRLLVL.

This clone was seen only once. J is TRBJ2-7 and V is TRBV6-2 or TRBV6-3; TRBD1 matches 8 bases. The V and J ends lost 0 bases and 0 bases, in that order; junction bases with no gene match: 16. Germline V gene data show CDR1 as MNHEY and CDR2 as SVGEGT. CDR3 length: 20 amino acids. The DNA for the CDR3 is TGTGCCAGCAGTTACTCCGAACCGGGACAGGACCATACGGGCTCCTACGAGCAGTACTTC. The encoded protein is CASSYSEPGQDHTGSYEQYF.

The V gene is TRBV20-1, the J gene TRBJ2-2; 10 bases align to TRBD2. The germline V gene encodes CDR1 DFQATT and CDR2 SNEGSKA (reference sequence). V was pared by 3 bases and J by 3 bases, with 7 bases of the junction left unmatched. The CDR3 runs 16 residues. The CDR3 here is CSASAGSGGYTGELFF. Written as DNA, the CDR3 is TGCAGTGCTAGTGCTGGTAGCGGGGGGTACACCGGGGAGCTGTTTTTT.

This rearrangement joins TRBV19 to TRBJ2-7, with TRBD1 matching over 8 bases. With V trimmed by 10 bases and J by 0 bases, 8 bases remained unmatched. Per the germline V gene, CDR1 is LNHDA and CDR2 is SQIVND (reference sequence). The CDR3 has 14 residues. Here the CDR3 DNA reads TGTGCCATCCCATCGGACAGGGCCTCCTACGAGCAGTACTTC. Translation gives CAIPSDRASYEQYF.